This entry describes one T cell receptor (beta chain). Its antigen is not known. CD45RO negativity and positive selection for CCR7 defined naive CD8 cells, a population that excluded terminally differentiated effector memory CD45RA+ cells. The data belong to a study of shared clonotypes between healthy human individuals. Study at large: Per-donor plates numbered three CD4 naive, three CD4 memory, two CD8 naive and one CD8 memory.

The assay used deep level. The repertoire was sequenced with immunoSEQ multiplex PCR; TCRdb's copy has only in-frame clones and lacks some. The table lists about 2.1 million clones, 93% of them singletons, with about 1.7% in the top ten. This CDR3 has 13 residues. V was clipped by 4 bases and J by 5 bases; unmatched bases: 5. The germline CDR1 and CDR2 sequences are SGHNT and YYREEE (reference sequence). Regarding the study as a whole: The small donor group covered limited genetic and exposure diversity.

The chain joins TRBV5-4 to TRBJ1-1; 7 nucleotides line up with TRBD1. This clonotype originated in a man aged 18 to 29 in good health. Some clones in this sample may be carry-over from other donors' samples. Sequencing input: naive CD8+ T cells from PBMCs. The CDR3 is CASSLGQVTEAFF. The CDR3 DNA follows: TGTGCCAGCAGCCTCGGACAGGTGACTGAAGCTTTCTTT.